Shown below are 4 T cell receptor beta chains from a single sample sequenced in a study of T cell repertoires in cytomegalovirus infection. TCRdb reanalysed the reads using MiXCR and keeps one entry per CDR3 protein. The sample records 450,000 to 550,000 distinct CDR3 sequences, 16% being singletons. The source material was CD8+ T cells from PBMCs. All receptors come from a human donor in good health (CMV status not recorded). Some clones in this sample may be carry-over from other donors' samples.

V is TRBV15 and J is TRBJ2-7; D may be TRBD2 (5 bases). The CDR3 runs to 15 residues. The V end lost 0 bases, the J end lost 7 bases, and 16 bases lay between the germline ends. CDR1 is LNHNV, CDR2 YYDKDF, per germline (reference sequence). The DNA for the CDR3 is TGTGCCACCAGCAGAGATCGGGGTCGGACGGGTGAGCAGTACTTC. It is translated as CATSRDRGRTGEQYF.

The rearrangement joins TRBV14 to TRBJ1-1; possible D gene TRBD1, 5 bases. The CDR3 consists of 15 residues. With 1 base removed from V and 6 bases from J, the gap between germline ends came to 15 bases. Germline CDR1 and CDR2: SGHDN and FVKESK. CDR3 in DNA: TGTGCCAGCAGCCAAGTCTGGGGAGGGGTAGCTGAAGCTTTCTTT. Amino acids: CASSQVWGGVAEAFF.

This clonotype appeared many times. The rearrangement links TRBV25-1 to TRBJ2-2, with TRBD1 identical over 8 bases. The length of the CDR3 is 12 residues. The junction had 3 bases not matched to a gene; V was cut back by 8 bases and J by 7 bases. Germline-derived CDR1 and CDR2 are MGHDK and SYGVNS. The CDR3 reads CASAGGSGELFF. For the CDR3, the DNA is TGTGCCAGCGCAGGGGGCAGCGGGGAGCTGTTTTTT.

This clonotype was seen a handful of times. The chain's CDR3 is CASSIGGHRYQPQHF. The CDR3 bases are TGTGCCAGTAGTATAGGGGGACATCGTTATCAGCCCCAGCATTTT. V gene TRBV19 combines with J gene TRBJ1-5, with D possibly matching TRBD1 (6 bases). Germline-derived CDR1 and CDR2 are LNHDA and SQIVND (reference sequence). V lost 1 base, J lost 5 bases, and 12 bases lay in between. The CDR3 is 15 amino acids.